Sequencing of this T cell receptor beta chain was carried out in a study of T-cell memory formation after mild COVID-19. This clonotype was picked up a small number of times. As yet, its antigen is unknown. One entry per CDR3 protein results from TCRdb running MiXCR on the 5' RACE reads. Among some 210,000 distinct CDR3 sequences listed, 27% were seen once. Broader study findings: There was a balanced CD4/CD8 profile in clones contracting day 15 to 85, and later expanders leaned CD4+. Proof of SARS-CoV-2 specificity was absent for the second-wave clones that crested on day 37.

The sample taken for sequencing was PBMCs or a T cell subset sorted from them (not recorded which). The origin of this receptor is an adult woman who had mild COVID-19 (a few samples of this study predate the infection). Cell type and time point are not known.

The CDR3 sequence: CASSSRDRGEQYF. Written as DNA, the CDR3 is TGTGCCAGCAGTTCCCGGGACAGGGGCGAGCAGTACTTC. V gene TRBV27 combines with J gene TRBJ2-7, with TRBD1 matching 10 bases. V was pared by 4 bases and J by 6 bases, with 3 bases of the junction left unmatched. This CDR3 is built from 13 residues. Germline-derived CDR1 and CDR2 are MNHEY and SMNVEV (reference sequence).